These 10 T cell receptor beta chains were sequenced from one sample in a study of identical twins (dated by TCRdb to 2016 to 2018). The library was built by means of 5' RACE. Sequencing relied on an Illumina HiSeq 2000. TCRdb reprocessed the public reads (quality trimming at Q25 with fastp, clone calling with MiXCR) and kept in-frame beta chains. Rows matching on CDR3 protein sequence are summarized as one entry with the most common DNA and genes. In this sample the table shows some 760,000 distinct CDR3 sequences, roughly 18% of which occur a single time. The ten most abundant clones make up 13% of the sample. These sequences were also reported in another study, on T cells expressing NK-cell markers.

Input material: PBMCs. The source of these receptors is a woman between 18 and 29 years old in good health.

The chain links TRBV7-9 to TRBJ1-6; D might be TRBD1 (5 bases). Germline CDR1 SEHNR, CDR2 FQNEAQ (reference sequence). This CDR3 spans 14 amino acids. V shed 2 bases and J shed 5 bases, with 7 bases lying between them. The CDR3 DNA follows: TGTGCCAGCAGCTTAAGAGGGGATAATTCACCCCTCCACTTT. This codes for CASSLRGDNSPLHF.

The genes are TRBV20-1 and TRBJ2-1; D gene ambiguous. This CDR3 comprises 12 residues. V lost 6 bases and J lost 6, with 12 bases in between. CDR1 and CDR2 (germline): DFQATT, SNEGSKA (reference sequence). The CDR3 reads CSANQAPNEQFF. CDR3 DNA: TGCAGTGCGAACCAGGCCCCCAATGAGCAGTTCTTC.

This clonotype was detected only a few times. The chain is built from TRBV10-3 and TRBJ2-3; 9 bases match TRBD1. CDR3 size: 15 residues. Germline-derived CDR1 and CDR2 are ENHRY and SYGVKD. V lost 6 bases and J lost 4; bases outside the gene matches: 8. In DNA form, the CDR3 reads TGTGCCATCAGCGCCGGGACAGGGCATCCAGATACGCAGTATTTT. Amino acids: CAISAGTGHPDTQYF.

The V call is TRBV10-3, the J call TRBJ2-3, with 7 nucleotides matching TRBD1. Looked up from germline, CDR1 is ENHRY and CDR2 is SYGVKD. J gave up 4 bases and V 4 bases, and 5 bases lay outside the gene matches. The CDR3 is 14 amino acids. The CDR3 region is CAISVGQVPDTQYF. CDR3 coding DNA: TGTGCCATCAGTGTTGGACAGGTCCCAGATACGCAGTATTTT.

The CDR3, as DNA: TGCAGTGCTCACGGGCTACAAGAGACCCAGTACTTC. Protein: CSAHGLQETQYF. The chain couples TRBV20-1 to TRBJ2-5; no firm D call. The CDR3 is 12 residues long. Trimming left V 5 bases short and J 2 bases short, with 9 bases between. Germline CDR1 reads DFQATT; CDR2 reads SNEGSKA (reference sequence).

This clonotype was picked up a small number of times. A read error may account for a junction end that differs from germline. The V call is TRBV12-3 or TRBV12-4, the J call TRBJ1-1; D is undetermined. The CDR3 is made up of 12 amino acids. CDR3 sequence reads: CASSPTSTEALF. For the CDR3, the DNA is TGTGCCAGCAGCCCCACGAGTACTGAAGCTCTCTTT.

This clonotype has just a few counts. V usage is TRBV7-9 and J usage is TRBJ1-1; 7 bases are shared with TRBD1. Germline CDR1 and CDR2: SEHNR and FQNEAQ (reference sequence). Trimming at V came to 11 bases and at J to 1 base, leaving 13 bases not matched to a gene. The CDR3 totals 15 residues. CDR3 nucleotides: TGTGCCGCCAGGGGGGACAGACGCCCGAACACTGAAGCTTTCTTT. It yields the protein CAARGDRRPNTEAFF. Filled out from reference TRBV7-9 and TRBJ1-1, the complete variable domain reads DTGVSQNPRHKITKRGQNVTFRCDPISEHNRLYWYRQTLGQGPEFLTYFQNEAQLEKSRLLSDRFSAERPKGSFSTLEIQRTEQGDSAMYLCAARGDRRPNTEAFFGQGTRLTVV.

The chain carries TRBV18 and TRBJ1-5; no firm D call. Germline V gene sequence: CDR1 KGHSH, CDR2 LQKENI. The germline V and J ends were trimmed by 3 bases and 4 bases, with 7 bases remaining between them. This CDR3 is built from 13 residues. In nucleotides, the CDR3 is TGTGCCAGCTCACCTGACCAGAATCAGCCCCAGCATTTT. This gives the protein CASSPDQNQPQHF. Filled out from reference TRBV18 and TRBJ1-5, the complete variable domain reads NAGVMQNPRHLVRRRGQEARLRCSPMKGHSHVYWYRQLPEEGLKFMVYLQKENIIDESGMPKERFSAEFPKEGPSILRIQQVVRGDSAAYFCASSPDQNQPQHFGDGTRLSIL.

In this sample, this clonotype turned up a few times. This chain uses TRBV2 with TRBJ2-3; no clear D. Deletions cut 6 bases from V and 6 bases from J, with 16 bases between. Germline lookup yields CDR1 SNHLY and CDR2 FYNNEI. The CDR3 is 14 residues long. In DNA, the CDR3 is TGTGCCAGCAGCCCCCGCGCGTCTAGGGATACGCAGTATTTT. Amino acid sequence: CASSPRASRDTQYF.

This clonotype was picked up a small number of times. The chain has TRBV29-1 and TRBJ2-1; 8 bases line up with TRBD1. This CDR3 comprises 15 residues. The V and J ends lost 3 bases and 4 bases, in that order; junction bases with no gene match: 8. Germline V lookup: CDR1 SQVTM, CDR2 ANQGSEA. The CDR3 here is CSVEGQADLYNEQFF. The CDR3 DNA is TGCAGCGTTGAGGGACAGGCTGATTTGTACAATGAGCAGTTCTTC.